The T cell receptor beta chain described here comes from a study of siplizumab effects on memory and regulatory T cells. As regards this clone: Antigen unknown.

Sequencing used immunoSEQ multiplex PCR; TCRdb keeps in-frame clones, though not all of them. This table has roughly 120,000 clones, about 91% appearing once. Study-wide results and limits: The mean Treg-derived percentage of mappable alloreactive CD4+ clones was about 70% with siplizumab compared with under 30% in controls.

The length of the CDR3 is 16 residues. Germline assignment: CDR1 SGHRS and CDR2 YFSETQ. The germline V and J ends were trimmed by 0 bases and 4 bases, with 11 bases remaining between them. Sample: Tregs sorted from blood. The clonotype comes from a human donor in good health. The chain uses TRBV5-1 and TRBJ2-6; maybe TRBD2 (6 bases). As DNA, the CDR3 is TGCGCCAGCAGCTTGGACGCGGGGCTAGGGGCCAACGTCCTGACTTTC. It translates to CASSLDAGLGANVLTF. The entire variable domain, with the rest obtained from reference TRBV5-1 and TRBJ2-6, is as follows: KAGVTQTPRYLIKTRGQQVTLSCSPISGHRSVSWYQQTPGQGLQFLFEYFSETQRNKGNFPGRFSGRQFSNSRSEMNVSTLELGDSALYLCASSLDAGLGANVLTFGAGSRLTVL.